A single sample gave rise to the 3 T cell receptor beta chains below, sequenced in a study of identical twins. Using its own MiXCR run on the 5' RACE reads, TCRdb lists one record per CDR3 protein. The data hold more than 600,000 distinct CDR3 sequences, with 15% to 20% observed a single time. The data were also submitted as part of a second study, on T cells expressing NK-cell markers.

Sequencing used PBMCs. The receptors were sampled from a woman younger than 35 in good health.

The rearrangement uses TRBV7-9 and TRBJ1-1, with D perhaps matching TRBD1 (6 bases). The CDR3 sequence is 15 residues long. Germline V gene lookup returns CDR1 SEHNR and CDR2 FQNEAQ (reference sequence). The V gene lost 1 base and the J gene lost 4 bases, with 13 bases spanning the gap. CDR3 amino acids: CASSLERRGGTEAFF. The CDR3 DNA reads as TGTGCCAGCAGCTTAGAGAGGAGAGGGGGCACTGAAGCTTTCTTT.

This clonotype was counted only a few times. This chain joins TRBV7-2 and TRBJ2-7; the D gene is possibly TRBD2 (5 bases). Trimming removed 0 bases from V and 7 bases from J, with 13 bases in between. CDR1 and CDR2 from the germline V gene are SGHTA and FQGNSA. The CDR3 has 14 amino acids. The CDR3 here is CASSLAGLPGEQYF. CDR3 DNA: TGTGCCAGCAGCTTAGCGGGCCTTCCGGGGGAGCAGTACTTC.

The V and J genes are TRBV5-1 and TRBJ2-2; TRBD2 might be the D (6 bases). Trimming shortened V by 4 bases and J by 0 bases, and 13 bases separated the two germline ends. The CDR3 has 16 residues. Germline CDR1 reads SGHRS; CDR2 reads YFSETQ. The CDR3 sequence is CASSILAAPNTGELFF. Written as DNA, the CDR3 is TGCGCCAGCAGCATATTAGCGGCTCCGAACACCGGGGAGCTGTTTTTT.